One and the same sample provided the 22 T cell receptor beta chains below, sequenced in a study of blood T cell repertoires in COVID-19. This table comes from immunoSEQ multiplex PCR, and its TCRdb copy is limited to in-frame clones, with some not included. The sample lists 200,000 or so clones, around 82% occurring once. Sequences were obtained from PBMCs or T cells enriched from blood (not recorded which). These receptors all come from a man in his forties who had recovered from COVID-19.

This CDR3 reads CASSQVSGSAWEAFF. CDR3 nucleotides: TGTGCCAGCAGCCAAGTCTCAGGAAGTGCATGGGAAGCTTTCTTT. The rearrangement uses TRBV14 and TRBJ1-1; D is uncertain. Trimming stripped 1 base from V and 8 bases from J, with 17 bases between. The CDR3 covers 15 residues. CDR1 is SGHDN and CDR2 is FVKESK in the germline V gene.

This clone was seen just once. The chain joins TRBV4-3 to TRBJ1-4; 7 nucleotides match TRBD1. Germline-derived CDR1 and CDR2 are LGHNA and YSLEER. The CDR3 sequence is 18 residues long. With V trimmed by 3 bases and J by 6 bases, 16 bases remained unmatched. CDR3 nucleotides: TGCGCCAGCAGCCAGGCCCACCTTTCGGCAGGGGGAGATGAAAAACTGTTTTTT. Its protein is CASSQAHLSAGGDEKLFF.

The chain couples TRBV19 to TRBJ2-7; a possible D gene is TRBD1 (5 bases). The CDR3 runs to 14 residues. Germline assignment: CDR1 LNHDA and CDR2 SQIVND (reference sequence). V lost 3 bases to trimming and J lost 0 bases, with 9 bases between them. CDR3 DNA: TGTGCCAGTAGTATCCAGGGATTCTCCTACGAGCAGTACTTC. Protein: CASSIQGFSYEQYF.

This clone rates as medium-sized. This rearrangement joins TRBV4-1 to TRBJ2-5; maybe TRBD2 (5 bases). Looked up from germline, CDR1 is MGHRA and CDR2 is YSYEKL. This CDR3 spans 16 amino acids. The germline V and J ends were trimmed by 0 bases and 0 bases, with 11 bases remaining between them. DNA of the CDR3: TGCGCCAGCAGCCAAGACTCCGAGGGAGACCAAGAGACCCAGTACTTC. Translation: CASSQDSEGDQETQYF.

The chain's CDR3 is CASSYPGFTAAYEQYF. DNA for the CDR3: TGTGCCAGCAGTTACCCGGGATTCACAGCTGCCTACGAGCAGTACTTC. The chain combines TRBV6-5 with TRBJ2-7; a possible D gene is TRBD2 (5 bases). Germline CDR1 and CDR2: MNHEY and SVGAGI. V dropped 2 bases and J dropped 2 bases, with 16 bases sitting between them. CDR3 length: 16 amino acids.

The gene calls are TRBV29-1 and TRBJ2-7; D perhaps matches TRBD2 (6 bases). This CDR3 region has 12 residues. Germline lookup yields CDR1 SQVTM and CDR2 ANQGSEA. V was trimmed by 4 bases and J by 6 bases, leaving 13 bases between them. CDR3: CSVGWRVSEQYF. CDR3 in DNA: TGCAGCGTTGGTTGGAGGGTCTCCGAGCAGTACTTC.

The chain links TRBV7-9 to TRBJ2-7, with 7 bases matching TRBD1. CDR3 size: 13 residues. Germline trimming cut 3 bases from V and 3 bases from J; bases unmatched to any gene: 2. Germline V lookup: CDR1 SEHNR, CDR2 FQNEAQ (reference sequence). CDR3 sequence: CASSLPGGYEQYF. The CDR3 DNA reads TGTGCCAGCAGCTTGCCAGGGGGCTACGAGCAGTACTTC.

The V and J genes are TRBV29-1 and TRBJ2-5; TRBD2 might be the D (6 bases). The CDR3 has 15 residues. Germline-derived CDR1 and CDR2 are SQVTM and ANQGSEA. V was cut by 3 bases and J by 4 bases, with 18 bases left in between. The CDR3 DNA reads as TGCAGCGTTGAGGTCCCGGGGAGGTTCCGAGAGACCCAGTACTTC. Translated: CSVEVPGRFRETQYF.

For the CDR3, the DNA is TGTGCCAGCAGGATACAGGGTCCGGACTATGGCTACACCTTC. Translated, it gives CASRIQGPDYGYTF. V is TRBV2 and J is TRBJ1-2; TRBD1 is a possible D gene (6 bases). Between the trimmed V and J ends, which lost 6 bases and 3 bases, there was a span of 14 bases. Germline values: CDR1 SNHLY, CDR2 FYNNEI. The CDR3 has 14 residues.

The chain carries TRBV4-1 and TRBJ1-5; unclear D gene. The germline V gene has CDR1 MGHRA and CDR2 YSYEKL. V gave up 0 bases and J gave up 0 bases, with 12 bases separating them. CDR3 length: 17 amino acids. The chain's CDR3 is CASSQDADPYSNQPQHF. DNA for the CDR3: TGCGCCAGCAGCCAAGATGCCGATCCCTATAGCAATCAGCCCCAGCATTTT.

This chain connects TRBV9 to TRBJ1-3; 8 bases agree with TRBD1. V lost 4 bases and J lost 1; bases outside the gene matches: 4. This CDR3 has 15 amino acids. Per the germline V gene, CDR1 is SGDLS and CDR2 is YYNGEE. The CDR3 DNA follows: TGTGCCAGCAGCCGACAGGGGTTGTCTGGAAACACCATATATTTT. Protein product: CASSRQGLSGNTIYF.

The count of this clone is one. The chain couples TRBV28 to TRBJ2-7; no definite D call. The CDR3 extends over 11 amino acids. V gave up 6 bases and J gave up 0 bases, with 3 bases separating them. Germline V gene data show CDR1 as MDHEN and CDR2 as SYDVKM. CDR3 loop: CASSSSYEQYF. The CDR3 DNA sequence: TGTGCCAGCAGCTCCTCCTACGAGCAGTACTTC.

The V gene is TRBV12-3 or TRBV12-4, the J gene TRBJ1-1; 11 bases agree with TRBD1. The CDR3 sequence is 13 residues long. With V trimmed by 8 bases and J by 4 bases, 3 bases remained unmatched. CDR3 sequence reads: CASLGTGGTEAFF. CDR3 nucleotides: TGTGCCAGCCTTGGGACAGGGGGCACTGAAGCTTTCTTT.

The chain has TRBV2 and TRBJ1-2; the match to TRBD1 covers 7 bases. Losses at the gene ends were 7 bases for V and 3 bases for J; bases not matched to a gene: 8. The CDR3 is 14 amino acids. The V gene's germline CDR1 is SNHLY and CDR2 FYNNEI. CDR3 sequence: CASKETGQDYGYTF. Here the CDR3 DNA reads TGTGCCAGCAAGGAGACAGGGCAAGACTATGGCTACACCTTC.

This clone was picked up a small number of times. V and J are TRBV6-5 and TRBJ1-1; weak D call: TRBD1 (6 bases). V dropped 7 bases and J dropped 3 bases, with 15 bases sitting between them. Looked up from germline, CDR1 is MNHEY and CDR2 is SVGAGI. The CDR3 is 14 amino acids. This CDR3 reads CASTDSGLDTEAFF. The CDR3 DNA reads TGTGCCAGCACGGACAGCGGACTTGACACTGAAGCTTTCTTT.

The J gene is TRBJ2-2, the V gene TRBV6-1; D is unresolved. The germline gives CDR1 MNHNS, CDR2 SASEGT. V was cut by 2 bases and J by 4 bases, with 8 bases left in between. The CDR3 spans 14 residues. CDR3 amino acids: CASSEIISTGELFF. The CDR3 DNA follows: TGTGCCAGCAGTGAAATCATCAGCACCGGGGAGCTGTTTTTT.

As for this clone: With a much larger clone just one base away, this may be a read error. This sample includes further DNA sequences coding for the same CDR3. The rearrangement uses TRBV12-3 or TRBV12-4 and TRBJ1-1, with a tentative D call TRBD1 (5 bases). Between the trimmed V and J ends, which lost 1 base and 5 bases, there was a span of 8 bases. The CDR3 runs to 13 residues. DNA of the CDR3: TGTGCCAGCAGTTTAGGGGGGGAGACTGAAGCTTTCTTT. The encoded protein is CASSLGGETEAFF.

CDR3 coding DNA: TGTGCCAGCAGACCTGGCGGGACCACTCGGGAGACCCAGTACTTC. It encodes CASRPGGTTRETQYF. J is TRBJ2-5 and V is TRBV7-9; possibly TRBD2 for D (6 bases). Trimming left V 6 bases short and J 5 bases short, with 19 bases between. CDR1 and CDR2 from the germline V gene are SEHNR and FQNEAQ (reference sequence). The CDR3 has 15 amino acids.

This chain links TRBV5-4 with TRBJ2-5; 7 bases match TRBD1. The CDR3 spans 14 residues. CDR1 and CDR2 from the germline V gene are SGHNT and YYREEE (reference sequence). The ends lost 2 bases at V and 5 bases at J; junction bases unmatched: 6. The CDR3 nucleotides read TGTGCCAGCAGCTTTCCCGGACAGGTGGAGACCCAGTACTTC. This translates into CASSFPGQVETQYF.

V and J are TRBV10-3 and TRBJ1-1, with TRBD1 matching 8 bases. From germline, CDR1 is ENHRY and CDR2 SYGVKD. The CDR3 totals 14 residues. V gave up 8 bases and J gave up 7 bases; unmatched junction bases: 12. The CDR3 DNA follows: TGTGCCATCGGCCACAGGGGGGATAAAGATGAAGCTTTCTTT. Amino acid sequence: CAIGHRGDKDEAFF.

The chain links TRBV19 to TRBJ1-4; D may be TRBD1 (6 bases). V was clipped by 3 bases and J by 5 bases, with 16 bases between them. Germline V lookup: CDR1 LNHDA, CDR2 SQIVND (reference sequence). The CDR3 is 16 residues long. The CDR3 region has the DNA TGTGCCAGTAGTATTTTTCGGACAGCGACGAATGAAAAACTGTTTTTT. As protein: CASSIFRTATNEKLFF.

The chain couples TRBV3-1 (or the pseudogene TRBV3-2) to TRBJ1-6, with D possibly matching TRBD1 (5 bases). Per germline, CDR1 LGHDT and CDR2 YNNKEL (reference sequence). The V gene lost 0 bases and the J gene lost 5 bases, with 8 bases spanning the gap. The CDR3 is made up of 15 amino acids. Here the CDR3 reads CASSQEAGHNSPLHF. CDR3 in DNA: TGTGCCAGCAGCCAAGAGGCGGGACATAATTCACCCCTCCACTTT.